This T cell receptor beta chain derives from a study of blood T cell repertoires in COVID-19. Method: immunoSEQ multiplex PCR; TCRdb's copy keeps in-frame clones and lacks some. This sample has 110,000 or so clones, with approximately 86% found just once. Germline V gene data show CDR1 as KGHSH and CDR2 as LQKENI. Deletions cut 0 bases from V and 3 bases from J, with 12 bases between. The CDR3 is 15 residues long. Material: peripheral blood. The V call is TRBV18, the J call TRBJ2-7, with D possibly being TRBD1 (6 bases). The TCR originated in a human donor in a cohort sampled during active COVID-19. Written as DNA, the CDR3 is TGTGCCAGCTCACCACCATCAGGGGTTTTCTACGAGCAGTACTTC. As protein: CASSPPSGVFYEQYF.